This T cell receptor (beta chain) appears in the sequencing data of a study of CD4+ T cells in melanoma. Clones were sequenced by immunoSEQ multiplex PCR, and TCRdb holds only the in-frame ones, with some missing. The data contain over 130,000 clones, about nine tenths of them singletons. The germline CDR1 and CDR2 sequences are MNHNS and SASEGT. V lost 6 bases and J 5 bases, leaving 17 bases between the germline ends. There are 15 residues in the CDR3. The receptor was isolated from a human donor with melanoma. The genes are TRBV6-1 and TRBJ1-5; the D is unclear. The CDR3 loop reads CASSLGFEGYQPQHF. CDR3 nucleotide sequence: TGTGCCAGCAGCCTCGGTTTCGAGGGATATCAGCCCCAGCATTTT.